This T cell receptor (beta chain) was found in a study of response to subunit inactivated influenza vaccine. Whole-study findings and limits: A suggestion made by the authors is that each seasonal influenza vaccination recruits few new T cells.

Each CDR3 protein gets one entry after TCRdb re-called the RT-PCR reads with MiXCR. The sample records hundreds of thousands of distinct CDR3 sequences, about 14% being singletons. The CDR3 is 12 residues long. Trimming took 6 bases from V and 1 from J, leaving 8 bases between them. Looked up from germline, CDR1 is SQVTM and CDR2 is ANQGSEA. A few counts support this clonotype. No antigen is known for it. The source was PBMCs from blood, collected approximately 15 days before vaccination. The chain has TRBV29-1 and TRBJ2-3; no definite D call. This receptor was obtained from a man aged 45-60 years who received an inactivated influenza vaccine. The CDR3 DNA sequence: TGCAGCGTACTCCCTGGCACAGATACGCAGTATTTT. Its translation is CSVLPGTDTQYF.